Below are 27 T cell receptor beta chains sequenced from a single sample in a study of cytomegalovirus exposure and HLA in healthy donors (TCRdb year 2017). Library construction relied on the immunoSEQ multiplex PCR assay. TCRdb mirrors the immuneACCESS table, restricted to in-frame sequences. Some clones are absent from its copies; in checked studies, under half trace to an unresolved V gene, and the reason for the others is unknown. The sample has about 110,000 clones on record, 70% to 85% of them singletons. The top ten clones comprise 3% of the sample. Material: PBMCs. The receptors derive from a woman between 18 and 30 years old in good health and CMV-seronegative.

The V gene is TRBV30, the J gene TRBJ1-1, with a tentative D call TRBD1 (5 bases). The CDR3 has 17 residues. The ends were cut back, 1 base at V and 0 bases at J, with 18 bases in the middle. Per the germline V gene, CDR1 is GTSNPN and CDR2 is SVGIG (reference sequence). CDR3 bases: TGTGCCTGGAGTGCATACAGGACCGGTAGACTGAACACTGAAGCTTTCTTT. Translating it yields CAWSAYRTGRLNTEAFF.

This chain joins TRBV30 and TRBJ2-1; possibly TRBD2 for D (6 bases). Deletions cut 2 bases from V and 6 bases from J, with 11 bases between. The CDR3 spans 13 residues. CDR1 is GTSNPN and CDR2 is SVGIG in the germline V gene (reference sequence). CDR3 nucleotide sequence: TGTGCCTGGAGTAATTCCGGGAGCAATGAGCAGTTCTTC. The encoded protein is CAWSNSGSNEQFF. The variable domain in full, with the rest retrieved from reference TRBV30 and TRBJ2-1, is SQTIHQWPATLVQPVGSPLSLECTVEGTSNPNLYWYRQAAGRGLQLLFYSVGIGQISSEVPQNLSASRPQDRQFILSSKKLLLSDSGFYLCAWSNSGSNEQFFGPGTRLTVL.

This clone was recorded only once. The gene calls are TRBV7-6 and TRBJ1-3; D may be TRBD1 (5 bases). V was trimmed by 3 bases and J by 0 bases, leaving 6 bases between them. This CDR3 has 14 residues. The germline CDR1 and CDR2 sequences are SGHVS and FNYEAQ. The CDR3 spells CASSLDNSGNTIYF. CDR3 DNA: TGTGCCAGCAGCTTGGACAACTCTGGAAACACCATATATTTT.

The CDR3 DNA sequence: TGTGCCAGCAGTACCCAGACAACCTACGAGCAGTACTTC. It is translated as CASSTQTTYEQYF. The chain links TRBV6-1 to TRBJ2-7; D uncertain. Trimming removed 5 bases at V and 2 bases at J, with 10 bases between. Germline assignment: CDR1 MNHNS and CDR2 SASEGT. This CDR3 has 13 residues.

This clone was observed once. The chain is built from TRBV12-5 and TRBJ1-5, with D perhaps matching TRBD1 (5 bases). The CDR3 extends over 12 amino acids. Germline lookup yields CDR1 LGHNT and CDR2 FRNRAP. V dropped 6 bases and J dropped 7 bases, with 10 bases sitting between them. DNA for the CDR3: TGTGCTAGTGGCAATCAGGGCCAGCCCCAGCATTTT. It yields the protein CASGNQGQPQHF.

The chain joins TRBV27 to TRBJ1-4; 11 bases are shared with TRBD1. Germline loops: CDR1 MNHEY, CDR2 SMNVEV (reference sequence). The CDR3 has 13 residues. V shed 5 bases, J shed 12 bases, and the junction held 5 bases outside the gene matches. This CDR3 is CASSPGTGGELFF. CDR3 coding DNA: TGTGCCAGCAGTCCAGGGACAGGGGGTGAACTGTTTTTT.

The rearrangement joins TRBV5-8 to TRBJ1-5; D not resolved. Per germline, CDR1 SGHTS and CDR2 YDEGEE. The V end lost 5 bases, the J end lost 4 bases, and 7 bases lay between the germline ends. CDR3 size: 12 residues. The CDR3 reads CASSSFNQPQHF. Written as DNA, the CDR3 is TGTGCCAGCAGTTCGTTTAATCAGCCCCAGCATTTT.

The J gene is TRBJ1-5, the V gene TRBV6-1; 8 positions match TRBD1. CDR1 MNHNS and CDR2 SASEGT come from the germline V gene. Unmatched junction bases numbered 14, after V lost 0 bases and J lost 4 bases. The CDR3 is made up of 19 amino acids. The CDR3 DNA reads TGTGCCAGCAGTGAAGCGTACATCGTGGGACAGGCGGATAATCAGCCCCAGCATTTT. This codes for CASSEAYIVGQADNQPQHF.

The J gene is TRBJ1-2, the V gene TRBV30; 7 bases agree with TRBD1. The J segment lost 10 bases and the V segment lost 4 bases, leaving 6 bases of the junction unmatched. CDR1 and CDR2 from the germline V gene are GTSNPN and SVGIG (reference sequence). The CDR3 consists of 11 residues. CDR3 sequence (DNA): TGTGCCTGGACCCATGGGACAGTCTACACCTTC. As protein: CAWTHGTVYTF. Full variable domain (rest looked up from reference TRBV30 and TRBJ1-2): SQTIHQWPATLVQPVGSPLSLECTVEGTSNPNLYWYRQAAGRGLQLLFYSVGIGQISSEVPQNLSASRPQDRQFILSSKKLLLSDSGFYLCAWTHGTVYTFGSGTRLTVV.

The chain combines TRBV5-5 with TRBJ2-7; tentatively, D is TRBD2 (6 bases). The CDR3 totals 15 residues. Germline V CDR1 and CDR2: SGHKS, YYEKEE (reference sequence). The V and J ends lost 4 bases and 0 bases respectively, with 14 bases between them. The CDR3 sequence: CASSPPAGSSYEQYF. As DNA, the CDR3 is TGTGCCAGCAGCCCCCCCGCGGGGAGCTCCTACGAGCAGTACTTC.

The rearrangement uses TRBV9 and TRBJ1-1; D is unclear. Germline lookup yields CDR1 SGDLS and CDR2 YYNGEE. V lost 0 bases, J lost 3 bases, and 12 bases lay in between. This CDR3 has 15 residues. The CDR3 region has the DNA TGTGCCAGCAGCGTAGTAGGCGGGGAATACACTGAAGCTTTCTTT. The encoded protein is CASSVVGGEYTEAFF. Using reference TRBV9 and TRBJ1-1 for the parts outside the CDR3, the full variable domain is DSGVTQTPKHLITATGQRVTLRCSPRSGDLSVYWYQQSLDQGLQFLIQYYNGEERAKGNILERFSAQQFPDLHSELNLSSLELGDSALYFCASSVVGGEYTEAFFGQGTRLTVV.

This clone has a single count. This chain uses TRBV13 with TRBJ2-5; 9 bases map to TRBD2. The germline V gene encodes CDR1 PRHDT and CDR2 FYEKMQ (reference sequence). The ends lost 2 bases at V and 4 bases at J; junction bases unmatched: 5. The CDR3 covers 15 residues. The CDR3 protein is CASSLKRGATETQYF. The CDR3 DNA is TGTGCCAGCAGCTTAAAGCGGGGGGCCACAGAGACCCAGTACTTC.

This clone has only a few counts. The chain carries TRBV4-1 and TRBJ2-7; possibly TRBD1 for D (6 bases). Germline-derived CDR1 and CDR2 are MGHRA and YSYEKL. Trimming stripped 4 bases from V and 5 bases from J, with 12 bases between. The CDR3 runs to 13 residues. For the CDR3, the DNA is TGCGCCAGCAGCCTTCTCCAGGGGAACGAGCAGTACTTC. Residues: CASSLLQGNEQYF.

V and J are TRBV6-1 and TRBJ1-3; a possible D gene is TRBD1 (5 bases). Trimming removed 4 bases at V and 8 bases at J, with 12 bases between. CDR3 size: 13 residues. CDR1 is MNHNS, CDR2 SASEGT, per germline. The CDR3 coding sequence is TGTGCCAGCAGTGCGGGGGTCGTGGACACCATATATTTT. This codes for CASSAGVVDTIYF.

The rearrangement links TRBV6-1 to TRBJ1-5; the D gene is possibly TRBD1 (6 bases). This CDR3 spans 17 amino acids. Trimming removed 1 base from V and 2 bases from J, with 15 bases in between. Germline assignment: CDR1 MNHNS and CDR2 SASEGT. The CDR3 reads CASSEGWGRGGNQPQHF. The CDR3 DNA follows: TGTGCCAGCAGTGAAGGGTGGGGCAGGGGTGGCAATCAGCCCCAGCATTTT.

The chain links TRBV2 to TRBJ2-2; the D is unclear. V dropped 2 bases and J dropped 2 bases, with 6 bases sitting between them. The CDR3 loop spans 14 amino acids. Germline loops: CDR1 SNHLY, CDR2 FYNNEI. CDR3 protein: CASSEQRNTGELFF. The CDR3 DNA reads TGTGCCAGCAGTGAACAGCGTAACACCGGGGAGCTGTTTTTT.

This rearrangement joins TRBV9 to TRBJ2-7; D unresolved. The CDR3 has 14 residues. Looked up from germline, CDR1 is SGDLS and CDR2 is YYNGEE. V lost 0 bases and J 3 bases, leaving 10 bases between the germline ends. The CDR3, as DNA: TGTGCCAGCAGCGTAGGAGCCCCTAGCTACGAGCAGTACTTC. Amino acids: CASSVGAPSYEQYF.

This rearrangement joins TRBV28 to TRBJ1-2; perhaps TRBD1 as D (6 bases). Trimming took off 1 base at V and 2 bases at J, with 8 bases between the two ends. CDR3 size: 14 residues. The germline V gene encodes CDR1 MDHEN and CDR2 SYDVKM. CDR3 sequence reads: CASSLSTGNYGYTF. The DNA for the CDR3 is TGTGCCAGCAGTTTATCTACAGGGAACTATGGCTACACCTTC.

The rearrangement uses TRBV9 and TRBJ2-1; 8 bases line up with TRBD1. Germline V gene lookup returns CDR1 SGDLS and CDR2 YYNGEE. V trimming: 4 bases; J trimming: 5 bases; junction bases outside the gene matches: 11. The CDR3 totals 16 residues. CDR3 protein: CASSTPSGTGHNEQFF. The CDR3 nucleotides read TGTGCCAGCAGCACCCCCTCCGGGACAGGCCACAATGAGCAGTTCTTC.

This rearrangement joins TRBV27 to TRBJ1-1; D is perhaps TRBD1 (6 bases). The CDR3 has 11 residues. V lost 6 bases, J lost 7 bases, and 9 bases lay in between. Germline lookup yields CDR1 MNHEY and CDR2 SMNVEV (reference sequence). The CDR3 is CASRATGEAFF. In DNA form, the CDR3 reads TGTGCCAGCAGAGCGACAGGTGAAGCTTTCTTT.

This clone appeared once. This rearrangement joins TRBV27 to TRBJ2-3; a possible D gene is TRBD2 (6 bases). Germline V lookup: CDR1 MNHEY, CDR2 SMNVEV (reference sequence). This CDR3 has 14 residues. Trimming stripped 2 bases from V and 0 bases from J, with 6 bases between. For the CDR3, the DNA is TGTGCCAGCAGTTTACGGGGGAGCACAGATACGCAGTATTTT. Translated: CASSLRGSTDTQYF.

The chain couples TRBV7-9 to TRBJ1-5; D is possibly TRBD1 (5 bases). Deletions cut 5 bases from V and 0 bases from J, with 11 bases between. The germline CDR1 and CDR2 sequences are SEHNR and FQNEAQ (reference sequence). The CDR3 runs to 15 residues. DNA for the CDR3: TGTGCCAGCAGCCGGGGGGGATATAGCAATCAGCCCCAGCATTTT. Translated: CASSRGGYSNQPQHF.

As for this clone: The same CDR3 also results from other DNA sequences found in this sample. CDR3: CASSLARDTQYF. The CDR3 region has the DNA TGTGCCAGCAGCTTGGCCAGAGATACGCAGTATTTT. The chain joins TRBV5-6 to TRBJ2-3; no definite D call. The CDR3 totals 12 residues. V gave up 0 bases and J gave up 5 bases, with 4 bases separating them. The V gene's germline CDR1 is SGHDT and CDR2 YYEEEE.

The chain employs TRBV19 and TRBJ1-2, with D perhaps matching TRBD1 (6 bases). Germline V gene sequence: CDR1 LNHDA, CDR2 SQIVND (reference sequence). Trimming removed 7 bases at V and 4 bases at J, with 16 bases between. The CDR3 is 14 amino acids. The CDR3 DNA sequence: TGTGCCAGTATTGGGGCCCTAGGGGGCTATGGCTACACCTTC. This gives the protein CASIGALGGYGYTF. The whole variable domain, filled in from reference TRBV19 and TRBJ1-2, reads DGGITQSPKYLFRKEGQNVTLSCEQNLNHDAMYWYRQDPGQGLRLIYYSQIVNDFQKGDIAEGYSVSREKKESFPLTVTSAQKNPTAFYLCASIGALGGYGYTFGSGTRLTVV.

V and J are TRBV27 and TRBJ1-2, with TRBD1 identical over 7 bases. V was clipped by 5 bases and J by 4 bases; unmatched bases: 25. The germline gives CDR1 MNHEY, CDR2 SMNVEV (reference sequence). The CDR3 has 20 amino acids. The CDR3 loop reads CASSPRTGLPMTSSRYGYTF. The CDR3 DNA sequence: TGTGCCAGCAGTCCTCGGACAGGACTGCCCATGACCTCATCACGCTATGGCTACACCTTC.

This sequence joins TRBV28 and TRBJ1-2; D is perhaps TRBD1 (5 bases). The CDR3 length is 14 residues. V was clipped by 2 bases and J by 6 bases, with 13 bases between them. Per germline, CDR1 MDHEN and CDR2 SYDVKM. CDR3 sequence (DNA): TGTGCCAGCAGTTTAATAGTGGGGCGCCATGGCTACACCTTC. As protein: CASSLIVGRHGYTF.

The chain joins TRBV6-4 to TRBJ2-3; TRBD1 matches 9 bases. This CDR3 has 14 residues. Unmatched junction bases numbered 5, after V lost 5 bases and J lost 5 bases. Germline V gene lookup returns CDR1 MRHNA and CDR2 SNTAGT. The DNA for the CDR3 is TGTGCCAGCAGTCAAACAGGGGGCTTAGATACGCAGTATTTT. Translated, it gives CASSQTGGLDTQYF.